The present T cell receptor (beta chain) was sequenced within a study of blood T cells in healthy people across ages. The study, taken as a whole, reports: Diversity of TCR beta per million T cells declined in a roughly linear way with age.

Remarks on this clonotype: Its antigen is not known.

From germline, CDR1 is MNHNY and CDR2 SVGAGI (reference sequence). CDR3 length equals 16 residues. V lost 6 bases and J lost 5; bases outside the gene matches: 15. The second PCR ran about 6 to 12 cycles with a sample-barcoded 5' primer and J-beta primers. TCRdb ran MiXCR on the 5' RACE reads and lists one entry per CDR3 protein. The sample holds around 650,000 distinct CDR3 sequences, 40% to 45% seen once. The receptor was isolated from a man older than 75 in good health. The rearrangement links TRBV6-6 to TRBJ2-5, with 7 nucleotides matching TRBD2. The sequenced sample was blood. The DNA for the CDR3 is TGTGCCAGCAGCCCATCTAGCGGAGGGGCTCGGGAGACCCAGTACTTC. Protein sequence: CASSPSSGGARETQYF.